This T cell receptor beta chain was recovered during a study of cytomegalovirus exposure and HLA in healthy donors. Turning to this clone: This sample also contains other DNA sequences that code for the same CDR3.

The CDR3 length is 15 residues. Trimming took off 4 bases at V and 2 bases at J, with 11 bases between the two ends. CDR1 is SGHTA and CDR2 is FQGNSA in the germline V gene. This PCR relied on a set of 60 Vbeta primers and 13 Jbeta primers. Repertoires were generated with immunoSEQ multiplex PCR, while TCRdb's copy carries only in-frame clones and drops some. The table includes approximately 110,000 clones, less than 70% detected once. The V call is TRBV7-2, the J call TRBJ2-2; a weak D match, TRBD2 (6 bases). This TCR was sampled from a woman aged 70-85 years in good health and CMV-seropositive. The sample taken for sequencing was PBMCs. The CDR3 DNA sequence: TGTGCCAGCAGCTCCGGCGGGGTCAACACCGGGGAGCTGTTTTTT. Protein sequence: CASSSGGVNTGELFF.